Following are 26 T cell receptor beta chains from one sample sequenced in a study of blood T cell repertoires in COVID-19. Profiling relied on immunoSEQ multiplex PCR, and the TCRdb table lists in-frame clones only, not all of them. Of over 100,000 clones in the sample, 55% to 75% were seen once. The sequencing input was peripheral blood. These TCRs come from a woman between 65 and 79 years old with acute or convalescent COVID-19.

Of note for this clone: Additional DNA sequences in this sample encode the identical CDR3. The V gene is TRBV18, the J gene TRBJ2-5; D perhaps matches TRBD1 (6 bases). Germline CDR1 is KGHSH and CDR2 is LQKENI. The CDR3 is 12 residues long. The V gene lost 4 bases and the J gene lost 4 bases, with 7 bases spanning the gap. The CDR3 loop is CASSQQGETQYF. CDR3 bases: TGTGCCAGCTCACAACAGGGAGAGACCCAGTACTTC.

This clone was detected many times. J is TRBJ2-7 and V is TRBV10-2; 8 bases align to TRBD1. The germline gives CDR1 WSHSY, CDR2 SAAADI. Trimming took 0 bases from V and 5 from J; bases not matched to a gene: 9. The CDR3 is made up of 16 amino acids. DNA of the CDR3: TGCGCCAGCAGTGAGTCGACCGGGACAGGAGACCACGAGCAGTACTTC. Encoded protein: CASSESTGTGDHEQYF.

V gene TRBV4-3 combines with J gene TRBJ2-2; 10 bases fit TRBD2. CDR3 length equals 16 residues. V lost 4 bases to trimming and J lost 5 bases; unmatched junction nucleotides: 7. The V gene's germline CDR1 is LGHNA and CDR2 YSLEER. In DNA form, the CDR3 reads TGCGCCAGCAGCCGCGGGACTAGCGAGAGTACCGGGGAGCTGTTTTTT. Residues: CASSRGTSESTGELFF.

The chain couples TRBV5-4 to TRBJ2-5; D is possibly TRBD1 (6 bases). CDR1 is SGHNT, CDR2 YYREEE, per germline (reference sequence). The CDR3 has 14 amino acids. V was clipped by 0 bases and J by 2 bases, with 8 bases between them. The CDR3 nucleotides are TGTGCCAGCAGCTTGGGTAGGGGGCAAGAGACCCAGTACTTC. This codes for CASSLGRGQETQYF.

The chain combines TRBV9 with TRBJ1-1, with 7 bases that match TRBD1. Per germline, CDR1 SGDLS and CDR2 YYNGEE. The CDR3 has 15 amino acids. V gave up 4 bases and J gave up 0 bases; unmatched junction bases: 6. The CDR3 sequence: CASSPQQGMNTEAFF. DNA of the CDR3: TGTGCCAGCAGCCCCCAACAGGGGATGAACACTGAAGCTTTCTTT.

The gene calls are TRBV5-6 and TRBJ1-2, with 8 nucleotides matching TRBD1. Trimming cost V 4 bases and J 4 bases; bases outside gene matches: 6. CDR1 is SGHDT and CDR2 is YYEEEE in the germline V gene. The CDR3 extends over 14 amino acids. The CDR3 is CASSLRTGFYGYTF. For the CDR3, the DNA is TGTGCCAGCAGCCTTAGGACAGGGTTCTATGGCTACACCTTC.

This clone was seen a handful of times. V and J are TRBV2 and TRBJ1-5; perhaps TRBD1 as D (6 bases). V was cut by 6 bases and J by 4 bases, with 22 bases left in between. CDR3 size: 17 residues. Germline V gives CDR1 SNHLY, CDR2 FYNNEI. The CDR3 DNA is TGTGCCAGCAGGAGGGGGGGTTCGGGGAGTCGGAATCAGCCCCAGCATTTT. Amino acid sequence: CASRRGGSGSRNQPQHF.

The chain is built from TRBV6-2 or TRBV6-3 and TRBJ1-2; maybe TRBD1 (6 bases). The CDR3 loop spans 14 amino acids. Germline V gene data show CDR1 as MNHEY and CDR2 as SVGEGT. V was shortened by 1 base and J by 6 bases, with 12 bases between the two germline ends. The DNA for the CDR3 is TGTGCCAGCAGTTACTTCACAGGGCCTCATGGCTACACCTTC. Translated, it gives CASSYFTGPHGYTF.

At least ten counts were recorded for this clone. In DNA, the CDR3 is TGTGCCAGCAAACGAGCGGGAGGGGGCACCGGGGAGCTGTTTTTT. This codes for CASKRAGGGTGELFF. This sequence joins TRBV28 and TRBJ2-2, with 10 positions matching TRBD2. CDR1 MDHEN and CDR2 SYDVKM come from the germline V gene. This CDR3 is 15 amino acids long. V lost 7 bases, J lost 4 bases, and 6 bases stayed unmatched.

The J gene is TRBJ1-1, the V gene TRBV7-2; TRBD1 aligns across 9 bases. The junction had 6 bases not matched to a gene; V was cut back by 6 bases and J by 10 bases. CDR3 length: 12 residues. CDR1 is SGHTA, CDR2 FQGNSA, per germline. The CDR3, as DNA: TGTGCCAGCAGGCCCACAGGGGGCTCAGCTTTCTTT. It is translated as CASRPTGGSAFF.

The rearrangement uses TRBV6-2 or TRBV6-3 and TRBJ2-7; tentative D call: TRBD2 (6 bases). The germline gives CDR1 MNHEY, CDR2 SVGEGT. There are 13 residues in the CDR3. V was pared by 2 bases and J by 7 bases, with 12 bases between. This CDR3 is CASSYGGPREQYF. The CDR3 nucleotides read TGTGCCAGCAGTTACGGAGGGCCTCGTGAGCAGTACTTC.

The rearrangement joins TRBV18 to TRBJ2-7, with D possibly being TRBD2 (7 bases). The germline V gene encodes CDR1 KGHSH and CDR2 LQKENI. V shed 6 bases and J shed 2 bases, with 14 bases lying between them. This CDR3 has 14 residues. The CDR3 region is CASSSEGGAYEQYF. For the CDR3, the DNA is TGTGCCAGCTCCTCAGAGGGGGGGGCCTACGAGCAGTACTTC.

This clone was found a few times. V usage is TRBV15 and J usage is TRBJ1-2; no clear D. The CDR3 runs 14 residues. Trimming removed 0 bases at V and 6 bases at J, with 11 bases between. Looked up from germline, CDR1 is LNHNV and CDR2 is YYDKDF (reference sequence). DNA of the CDR3: TGTGCCACCAGCAGAGACTCATACTATGATGGCTACACCTTC. It specifies CATSRDSYYDGYTF.

The V call is TRBV20-1, the J call TRBJ2-3, with 10 nucleotides matching TRBD2. Germline CDR1 and CDR2: DFQATT and SNEGSKA (reference sequence). J was trimmed by 6 bases and V by 3 bases; bases with no gene match: 9. This CDR3 is built from 15 residues. The CDR3 loop reads CSASRSGGAKDTQYF. The CDR3 region has the DNA TGCAGTGCTAGTCGAAGCGGGGGGGCAAAGGATACGCAGTATTTT.

V and J are TRBV28 and TRBJ1-5; D is possibly TRBD1 (6 bases). Germline values: CDR1 MDHEN, CDR2 SYDVKM. V dropped 3 bases and J dropped 0 bases, with 9 bases sitting between them. This CDR3 region has 15 residues. The CDR3, as DNA: TGTGCCAGCAGTTTGGGGGGGCCTAGCAATCAGCCCCAGCATTTT. This translates into CASSLGGPSNQPQHF.

V gene TRBV27 combines with J gene TRBJ2-7; 12 nucleotides match TRBD2. Germline V gene sequence: CDR1 MNHEY, CDR2 SMNVEV (reference sequence). The CDR3 has 15 residues. The V and J ends lost 2 bases and 4 bases, in that order; junction bases with no gene match: 3. CDR3 DNA sequence: TGTGCCAGCAGTTTAGGGCTAGCGGGAGGGTACGAGCAGTACTTC. Its translation is CASSLGLAGGYEQYF.

This clone was counted many times. V and J are TRBV27 and TRBJ2-2; 8 bases match TRBD1. V trimming: 9 bases; J trimming: 3 bases; junction bases outside the gene matches: 12. Germline V CDR1 and CDR2: MNHEY, SMNVEV (reference sequence). The CDR3 is made up of 16 amino acids. This CDR3 reads CASKSTGTGYTGELFF. The DNA of the CDR3 is TGTGCCAGTAAAAGCACCGGGACAGGCTACACCGGGGAGCTGTTTTTT.

The chain recombines TRBV4-1 with TRBJ1-1, with TRBD1 identical over 11 bases. Trimming removed 3 bases from V and 6 bases from J; junction bases left unmatched: 9. The germline gives CDR1 MGHRA, CDR2 YSYEKL. The CDR3 is made up of 16 amino acids. The CDR3 nucleotides read TGCGCCAGCAGCCACGTCGCCGGGACAGGGGGATCTGAAGCTTTCTTT. Amino acids: CASSHVAGTGGSEAFF.

The CDR3, as DNA: TGCGCCAGCAGCTTGGGAGGGTTAGGCGACACTGAAGCTTTCTTT. Protein product: CASSLGGLGDTEAFF. The chain joins TRBV5-1 to TRBJ1-1; D is undetermined. Between the trimmed V and J ends, which lost 0 bases and 3 bases, there was a span of 12 bases. The CDR3 contains 15 residues. In germline, CDR1 is SGHRS, CDR2 YFSETQ.

The chain is built from TRBV5-5 and TRBJ2-1; 9 nucleotides line up with TRBD1. V dropped 4 bases and J dropped 8; count of bases not matched to a gene: 7. Germline-derived CDR1 and CDR2 are SGHKS and YYEKEE (reference sequence). CDR3 length: 14 residues. Written as DNA, the CDR3 is TGTGCCAGCAGCGCCACCGGGACAGGGTATGAGCAGTTCTTC. Amino acid sequence: CASSATGTGYEQFF. The entire variable domain, with the rest obtained from reference TRBV5-5 and TRBJ2-1, is as follows: DAGVTQSPTHLIKTRGQQVTLRCSPISGHKSVSWYQQVLGQGPQFIFQYYEKEERGRGNFPDRFSARQFPNYSSELNVNALLLGDSALYLCASSATGTGYEQFFGPGTRLTVL.

J is TRBJ2-1 and V is TRBV4-3; 10 bases line up with TRBD2. CDR1 is LGHNA and CDR2 is YSLEER in the germline V gene. Losses at the gene ends were 0 bases for V and 5 bases for J; bases not matched to a gene: 4. The CDR3 sequence is 16 residues long. The CDR3 sequence is CASSQDERGGHNEQFF. CDR3 DNA: TGCGCCAGCAGCCAAGATGAGCGGGGGGGCCACAATGAGCAGTTCTTC.

This sequence joins TRBV4-1 and TRBJ2-3, with 11 bases fitting TRBD2. With 0 bases clipped from V and 2 bases from J, the junction kept 7 bases outside the gene matches. The CDR3 contains 18 residues. Germline V gene sequence: CDR1 MGHRA, CDR2 YSYEKL. The CDR3 bases are TGCGCCAGCAGCCAAGACGCCCAGGGACTAGCGGTCACAGATACGCAGTATTTT. Translating gives CASSQDAQGLAVTDTQYF.

This rearrangement joins TRBV5-5 to TRBJ2-2; TRBD1 is a possible D gene (6 bases). Germline V gene sequence: CDR1 SGHKS, CDR2 YYEKEE (reference sequence). The CDR3 sequence is 15 residues long. Trimming removed 2 bases at V and 6 bases at J, with 14 bases between. The CDR3 DNA follows: TGTGCCAGCAGCTTAAAACAGGGCCCTGCCGGGGAGCTGTTTTTT. Its translation is CASSLKQGPAGELFF.

The J gene is TRBJ1-2, the V gene TRBV5-1, with D tentatively TRBD1 (6 bases). CDR1 SGHRS and CDR2 YFSETQ come from the germline V gene. V was cut by 4 bases and J by 5 bases, with 12 bases left in between. The CDR3 is 13 residues long. Here the CDR3 reads CASSNGQTYGYTF. Written as DNA, the CDR3 is TGCGCCAGCAGCAACGGACAGACATATGGCTACACCTTC.

The table lists this clone with a few counts. The V and J genes are TRBV7-9 and TRBJ2-1; weak D call: TRBD2 (5 bases). This CDR3 comprises 15 residues. Deletions cut 8 bases from V and 3 bases from J, with 17 bases between. CDR1 and CDR2 (germline): SEHNR, FQNEAQ (reference sequence). The CDR3 protein is CASGRGPPFYNEQFF. The CDR3 DNA reads as TGTGCCAGCGGGAGAGGCCCACCATTCTACAATGAGCAGTTCTTC.

The V gene is TRBV2, the J gene TRBJ1-2; 9 bases align to TRBD1. The CDR3 runs 14 residues. Germline trimming cut 4 bases from V and 8 bases from J; bases unmatched to any gene: 8. The germline CDR1 and CDR2 sequences are SNHLY and FYNNEI. DNA for the CDR3: TGTGCCAGCAGTGTACTACAGGGGGCTGGAGGCTACACCTTC. Residues: CASSVLQGAGGYTF. Full variable domain (remainder filled in from reference TRBV2 and TRBJ1-2): EPEVTQTPSHQVTQMGQEVILRCVPISNHLYFYWYRQILGQKVEFLVSFYNNEISEKSEIFDDQFSVERPDGSNFTLKIRSTKLEDSAMYFCASSVLQGAGGYTFGSGTRLTVV.